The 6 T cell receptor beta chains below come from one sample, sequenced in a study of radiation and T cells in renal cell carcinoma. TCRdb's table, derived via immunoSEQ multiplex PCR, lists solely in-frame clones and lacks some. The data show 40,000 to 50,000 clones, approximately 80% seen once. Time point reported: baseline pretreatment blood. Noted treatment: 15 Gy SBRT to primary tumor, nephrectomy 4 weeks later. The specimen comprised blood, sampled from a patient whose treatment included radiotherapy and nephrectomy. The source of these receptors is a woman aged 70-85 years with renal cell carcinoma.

The CDR3 coding sequence is TGTGCCAGCAGTGAAGGACAGGGACTGAACACTGAAGCTTTCTTT. This codes for CASSEGQGLNTEAFF. This rearrangement joins TRBV6-1 to TRBJ1-1, with TRBD1 matching 7 bases. Germline lookup yields CDR1 MNHNS and CDR2 SASEGT. This CDR3 region has 15 residues. J lost 0 bases, V lost 1 base, and 2 bases had no gene match.

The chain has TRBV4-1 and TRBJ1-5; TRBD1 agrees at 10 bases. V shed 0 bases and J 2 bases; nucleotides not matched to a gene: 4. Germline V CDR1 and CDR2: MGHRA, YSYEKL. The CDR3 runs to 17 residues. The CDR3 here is CASSQDWGTGGNQPQHF. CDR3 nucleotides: TGCGCCAGCAGCCAAGATTGGGGGACAGGGGGCAATCAGCCCCAGCATTTT.

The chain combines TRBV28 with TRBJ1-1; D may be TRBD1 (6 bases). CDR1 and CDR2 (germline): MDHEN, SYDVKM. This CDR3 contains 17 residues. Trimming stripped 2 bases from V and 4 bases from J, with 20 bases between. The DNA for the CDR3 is TGTGCCAGCAGTTTAACGGGGCTCACCTTACAGGGCACTGAAGCTTTCTTT. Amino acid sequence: CASSLTGLTLQGTEAFF.

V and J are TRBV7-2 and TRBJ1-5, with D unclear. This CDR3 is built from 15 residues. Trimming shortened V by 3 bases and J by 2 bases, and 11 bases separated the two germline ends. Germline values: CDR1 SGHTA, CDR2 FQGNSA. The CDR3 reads CASSFGTARNQPQHF. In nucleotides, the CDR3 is TGTGCCAGCAGCTTTGGCACAGCCCGCAATCAGCCCCAGCATTTT.

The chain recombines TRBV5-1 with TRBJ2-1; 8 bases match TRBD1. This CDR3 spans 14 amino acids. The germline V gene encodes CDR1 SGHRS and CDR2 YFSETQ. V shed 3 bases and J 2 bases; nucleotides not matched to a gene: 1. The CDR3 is CASSSGGPYNEQFF. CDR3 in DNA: TGCGCCAGCAGCTCAGGGGGCCCCTACAATGAGCAGTTCTTC.

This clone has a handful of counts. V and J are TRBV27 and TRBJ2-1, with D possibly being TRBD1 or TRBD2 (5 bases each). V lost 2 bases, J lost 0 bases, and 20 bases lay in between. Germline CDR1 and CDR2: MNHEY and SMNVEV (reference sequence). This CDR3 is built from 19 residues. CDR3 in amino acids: CASSLRGPSRGSSYNEQFF. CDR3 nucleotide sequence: TGTGCCAGCAGTTTAAGGGGACCTAGTAGAGGTAGCTCCTACAATGAGCAGTTCTTC.